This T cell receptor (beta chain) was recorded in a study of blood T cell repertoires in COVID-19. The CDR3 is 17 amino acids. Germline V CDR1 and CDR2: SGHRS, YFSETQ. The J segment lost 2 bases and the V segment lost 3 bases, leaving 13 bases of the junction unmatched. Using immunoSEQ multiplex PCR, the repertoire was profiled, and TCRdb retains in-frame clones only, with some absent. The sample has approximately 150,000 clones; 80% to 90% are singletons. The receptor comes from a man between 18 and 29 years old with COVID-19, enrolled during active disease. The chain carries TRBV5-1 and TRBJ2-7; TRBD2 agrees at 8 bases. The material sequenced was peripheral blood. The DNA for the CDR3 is TGCGCCAGCAGCTCCGGTTTTGGAGCGGGAGCAGCCTACGAGCAGTACTTC. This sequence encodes CASSSGFGAGAAYEQYF.